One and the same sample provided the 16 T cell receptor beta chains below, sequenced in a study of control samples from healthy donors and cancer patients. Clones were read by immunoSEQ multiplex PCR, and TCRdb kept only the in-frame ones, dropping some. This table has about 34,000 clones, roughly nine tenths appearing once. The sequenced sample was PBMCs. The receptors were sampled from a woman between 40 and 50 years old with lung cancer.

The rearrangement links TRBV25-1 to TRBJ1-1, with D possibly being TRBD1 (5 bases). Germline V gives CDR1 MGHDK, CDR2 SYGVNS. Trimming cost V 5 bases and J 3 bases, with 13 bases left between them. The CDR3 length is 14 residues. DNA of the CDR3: TGTGCCAGCAGTAGAGCTTGGGGGGACACTGAAGCTTTCTTT. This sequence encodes CASSRAWGDTEAFF.

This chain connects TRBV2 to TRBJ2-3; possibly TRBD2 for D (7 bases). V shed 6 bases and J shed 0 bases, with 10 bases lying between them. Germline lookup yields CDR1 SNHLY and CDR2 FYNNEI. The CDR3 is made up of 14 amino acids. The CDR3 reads CASRGGASTDTQYF. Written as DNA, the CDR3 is TGTGCCAGCAGGGGGGGGGCGAGCACAGATACGCAGTATTTT. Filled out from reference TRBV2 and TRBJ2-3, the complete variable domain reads EPEVTQTPSHQVTQMGQEVILRCVPISNHLYFYWYRQILGQKVEFLVSFYNNEISEKSEIFDDQFSVERPDGSNFTLKIRSTKLEDSAMYFCASRGGASTDTQYFGPGTRLTVL.

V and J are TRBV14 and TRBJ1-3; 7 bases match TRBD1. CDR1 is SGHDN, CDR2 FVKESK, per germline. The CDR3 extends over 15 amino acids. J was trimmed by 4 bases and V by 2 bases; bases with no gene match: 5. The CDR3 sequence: CASSQNRGTGNTIYF. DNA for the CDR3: TGTGCCAGCAGCCAAAACAGGGGTACGGGAAACACCATATATTTT.

The CDR3 loop reads CASSYEQGYEQYF. For the CDR3, the DNA is TGTGCCAGCAGTTATGAGCAGGGCTACGAGCAGTACTTC. V and J are TRBV6-2 or TRBV6-3 and TRBJ2-7; possible D gene TRBD1, 5 bases. V dropped 3 bases and J dropped 3 bases, with 9 bases sitting between them. The CDR3 spans 13 residues. From germline, CDR1 is MNHEY and CDR2 SVGEGT.

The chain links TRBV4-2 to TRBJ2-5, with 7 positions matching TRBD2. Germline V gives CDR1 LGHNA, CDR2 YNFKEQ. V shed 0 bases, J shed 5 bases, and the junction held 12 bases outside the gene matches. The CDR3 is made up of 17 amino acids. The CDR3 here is CASSQDLAGEEGETQYF. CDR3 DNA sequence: TGTGCCAGCAGCCAAGACCTCGCGGGGGAGGAGGGGGAGACCCAGTACTTC.

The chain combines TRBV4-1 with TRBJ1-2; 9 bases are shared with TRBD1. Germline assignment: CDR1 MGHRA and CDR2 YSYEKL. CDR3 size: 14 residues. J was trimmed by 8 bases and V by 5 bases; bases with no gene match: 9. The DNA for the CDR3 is TGCGCCAGCAGCGGTCCGGGACAGGGTCAGGGCTACACCTTC. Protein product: CASSGPGQGQGYTF.

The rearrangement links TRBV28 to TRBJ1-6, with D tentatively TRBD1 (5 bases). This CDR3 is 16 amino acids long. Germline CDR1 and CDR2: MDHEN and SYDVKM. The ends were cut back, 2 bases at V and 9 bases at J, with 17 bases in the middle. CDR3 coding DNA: TGTGCCAGCAGTTTAATCCGAGAGAGGGGTGGTTCACCCCTCCACTTT. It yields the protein CASSLIRERGGSPLHF.

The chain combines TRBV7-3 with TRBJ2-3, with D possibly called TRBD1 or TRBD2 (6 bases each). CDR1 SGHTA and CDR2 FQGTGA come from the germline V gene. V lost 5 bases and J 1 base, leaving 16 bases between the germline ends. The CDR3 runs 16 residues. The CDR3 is CASSRGRGQGTDTQYF. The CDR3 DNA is TGTGCCAGCAGCCGGGGACGGGGGCAAGGCACAGATACGCAGTATTTT.

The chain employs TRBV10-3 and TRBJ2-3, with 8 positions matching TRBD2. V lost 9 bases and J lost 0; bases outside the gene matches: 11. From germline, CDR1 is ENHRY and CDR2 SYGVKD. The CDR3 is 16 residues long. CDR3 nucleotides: TGTGCCATTGGGCGCGGGGGGACCACTAGCACAGATACGCAGTATTTT. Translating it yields CAIGRGGTTSTDTQYF.

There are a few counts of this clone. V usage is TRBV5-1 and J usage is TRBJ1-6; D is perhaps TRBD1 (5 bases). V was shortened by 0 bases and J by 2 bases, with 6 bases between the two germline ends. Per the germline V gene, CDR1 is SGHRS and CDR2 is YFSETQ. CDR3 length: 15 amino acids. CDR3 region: CASSLGQTYNSPLHF. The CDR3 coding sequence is TGCGCCAGCAGCTTGGGACAGACCTATAATTCACCCCTCCACTTT.

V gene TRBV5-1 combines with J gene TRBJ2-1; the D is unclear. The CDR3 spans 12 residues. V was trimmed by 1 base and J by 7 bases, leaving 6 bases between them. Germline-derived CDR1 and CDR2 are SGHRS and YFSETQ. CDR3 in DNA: TGCGCCAGCAGCTTGACGGCGAATGAGCAGTTCTTC. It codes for CASSLTANEQFF.

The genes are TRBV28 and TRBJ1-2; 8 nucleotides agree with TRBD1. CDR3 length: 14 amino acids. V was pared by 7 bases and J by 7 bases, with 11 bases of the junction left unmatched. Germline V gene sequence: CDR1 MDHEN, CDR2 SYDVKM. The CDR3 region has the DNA TGTGCCAGCAAAATAGGACCAGGGGGCGGTGGCTACACCTTC. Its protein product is CASKIGPGGGGYTF.

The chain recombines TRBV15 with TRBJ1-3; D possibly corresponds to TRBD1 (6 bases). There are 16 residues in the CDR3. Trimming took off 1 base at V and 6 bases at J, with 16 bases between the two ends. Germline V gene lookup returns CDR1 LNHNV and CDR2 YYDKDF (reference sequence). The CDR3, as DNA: TGTGCCACCAGCAGAGGGTTAGGGGGGAACGAAAACACCATATATTTT. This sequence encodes CATSRGLGGNENTIYF.

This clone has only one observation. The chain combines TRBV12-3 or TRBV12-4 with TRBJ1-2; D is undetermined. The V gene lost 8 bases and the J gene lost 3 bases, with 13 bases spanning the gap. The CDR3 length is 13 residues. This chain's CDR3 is CASSQARDYGYTF. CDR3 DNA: TGTGCCAGCTCCCAGGCACGGGACTATGGCTACACCTTC.

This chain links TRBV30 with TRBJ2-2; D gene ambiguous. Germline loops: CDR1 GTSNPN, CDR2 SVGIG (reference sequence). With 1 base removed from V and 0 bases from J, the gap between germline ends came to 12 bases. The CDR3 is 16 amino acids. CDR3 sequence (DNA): TGTGCCTGGAGTGCTCCAATAACTCCGAACACCGGGGAGCTGTTTTTT. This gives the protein CAWSAPITPNTGELFF.

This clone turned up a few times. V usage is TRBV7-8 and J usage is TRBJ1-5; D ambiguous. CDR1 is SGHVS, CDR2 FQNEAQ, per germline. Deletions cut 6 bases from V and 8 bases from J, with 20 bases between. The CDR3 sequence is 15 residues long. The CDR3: CASSRDGLGLEPQHF. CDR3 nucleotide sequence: TGTGCCAGCAGTCGAGACGGGTTGGGGTTGGAGCCCCAGCATTTT. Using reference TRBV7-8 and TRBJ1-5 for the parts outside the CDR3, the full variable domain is GAGVSQSPRYKVAKRGQDVALRCDPISGHVSLFWYQQALGQGPEFLTYFQNEAQLDKSGLPSDRFFAERPEGSVSTLKIQRTQQEDSAVYLCASSRDGLGLEPQHFGDGTRLSIL.